This T cell receptor (beta chain) stems from a study of human T cells and chemical hapten exposure. Between the trimmed V and J ends, which lost 2 bases and 4 bases, there was a span of 12 bases. The CDR3 extends over 14 amino acids. Germline CDR1 DFQATT, CDR2 SNEGSKA (reference sequence). This clonotype has at least ten counts. This sample's time point: pre-sensitization, week 0. The treatment is: therapeutic diphenylcyclopropenone sensitization with weekly scalp DPC. Via MiXCR, TCRdb re-called the RACE reads, giving one row per CDR3 protein. Of over 300,000 distinct CDR3 sequences detected, roughly 4.6% appear once; the ten largest clones hold just over 2.5%.

The sequence came from a woman aged 45-65 years with alopecia areata. Some clones in this sample may be carry-over from other donors' samples. The rearrangement joins TRBV20-1 to TRBJ2-1; a weak D match, TRBD2 (6 bases). Material: whole blood, obtained in connection with sensitization to the hapten diphenylcyclopropenone (DPC). The CDR3, as DNA: TGCAGTGCTAGACTACGGGAGAGTTACAATGAGCAGTTCTTC. It encodes CSARLRESYNEQFF.